This T cell receptor beta chain was retrieved from a study of blood T cell repertoires in COVID-19. Libraries were prepared by immunoSEQ multiplex PCR; TCRdb keeps only in-frame clonotypes and omits some of them. In the table there are hundreds of thousands of clones, approximately 77% of which are singletons. This CDR3 has 14 amino acids. V was shortened by 1 base and J by 1 base, with 8 bases between the two germline ends. Germline assignment: CDR1 MGHRA and CDR2 YSYEKL. This TCR derives from a woman aged 80 or over with acute or convalescent COVID-19. Sequencing was done on a sample of peripheral blood. This chain uses TRBV4-1 with TRBJ2-7; D perhaps matches TRBD2 (5 bases). The CDR3 DNA reads as TGCGCCAGCAGCCAAGGGGCGGGTTCCTACGAGCAGTACTTC. Translated: CASSQGAGSYEQYF.